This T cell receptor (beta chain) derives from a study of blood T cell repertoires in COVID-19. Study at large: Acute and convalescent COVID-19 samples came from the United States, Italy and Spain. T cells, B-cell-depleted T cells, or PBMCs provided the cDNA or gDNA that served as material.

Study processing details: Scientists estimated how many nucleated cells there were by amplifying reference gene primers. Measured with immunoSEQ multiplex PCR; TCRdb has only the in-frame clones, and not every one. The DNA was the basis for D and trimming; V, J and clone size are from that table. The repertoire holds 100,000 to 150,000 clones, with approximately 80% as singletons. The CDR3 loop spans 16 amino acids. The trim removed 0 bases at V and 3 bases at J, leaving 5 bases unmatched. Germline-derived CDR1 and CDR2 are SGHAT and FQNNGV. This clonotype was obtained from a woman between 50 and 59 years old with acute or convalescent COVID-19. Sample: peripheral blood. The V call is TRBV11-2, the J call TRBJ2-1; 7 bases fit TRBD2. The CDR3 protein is CASSLDGGGDYNEQFF. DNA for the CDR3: TGTGCCAGCAGCTTAGACGGCGGGGGAGACTACAATGAGCAGTTCTTC. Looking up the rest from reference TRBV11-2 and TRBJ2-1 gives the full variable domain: EAGVAQSPRYKIIEKRQSVAFWCNPISGHATLYWYQQILGQGPKLLIQFQNNGVVDDSQLPKDRFSAERLKGVDSTLKIQPAKLEDSAVYLCASSLDGGGDYNEQFFGPGTRLTVL.